The clone carrying this TCR beta chain was seen only a few times. The sample comes from a study of cytotoxic CD8 clonotypes in ibrutinib-treated CLL. For the study at large: Enrolment comprised about a dozen relapsed/refractory and over 14 treatment-naive patients; under 18 were IGHV unmutated. By median 68 months, about 12 had progressed and some 14 stayed remitted; responses had been 2 complete and approximately 24 partial. When averaged across all of the samples, the counts came to 255,043 productive templates and more than 85,000 productive rearrangements.

Clones were sequenced by immunoSEQ multiplex PCR, and TCRdb holds only the in-frame ones, with some missing. Of 200,000 or so clones listed, 60% to 80% are singletons. The CDR3 consists of 18 residues. Trimming removed 5 bases at V and 4 bases at J, with 27 bases between. The germline V gene has CDR1 SQVTM and CDR2 ANQGSEA. The material was PBMCs, obtained after 12 months of ibrutinib treatment. The chain uses TRBV29-1 and TRBJ2-1, with D perhaps given as TRBD1 or TRBD2 (5 bases each). The source is a human donor with chronic lymphocytic leukemia. The chain's CDR3 is CSVRLLRLFWGFYNEQFF. The CDR3 DNA reads TGCAGCGTTAGACTACTACGACTTTTTTGGGGCTTTTACAATGAGCAGTTCTTC.